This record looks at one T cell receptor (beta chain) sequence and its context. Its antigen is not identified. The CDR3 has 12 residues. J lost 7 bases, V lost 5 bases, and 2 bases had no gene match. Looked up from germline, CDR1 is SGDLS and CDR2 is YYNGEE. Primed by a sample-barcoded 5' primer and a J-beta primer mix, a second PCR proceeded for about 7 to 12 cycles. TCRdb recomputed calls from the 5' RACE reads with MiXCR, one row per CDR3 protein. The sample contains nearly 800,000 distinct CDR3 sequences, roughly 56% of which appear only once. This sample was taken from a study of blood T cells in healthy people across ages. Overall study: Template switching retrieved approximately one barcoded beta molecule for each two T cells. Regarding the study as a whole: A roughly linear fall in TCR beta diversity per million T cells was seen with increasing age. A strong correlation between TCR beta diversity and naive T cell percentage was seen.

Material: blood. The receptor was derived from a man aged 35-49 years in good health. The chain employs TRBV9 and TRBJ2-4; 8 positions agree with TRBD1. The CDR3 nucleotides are TGTGCCAGCAGAAGGGACAGGAACATTCAGTACTTC. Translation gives CASRRDRNIQYF.